This section outlines one T cell receptor beta chain sequence together with its context. This clonotype was picked up many times. The specificity of this receptor is unknown. No clone much larger than this one lies a single base away; base qualities are absent. The sample's treatment or condition, from its label and the paper: live attenuated yellow fever vaccine strain. A standard Ficoll-Paque protocol was used to isolate PBMCs from peripheral blood. Dynabeads CD4 and CD8 positive selection kits were used to isolate the CD4 and CD8 T-cell fractions. TriZol was used to extract RNA from bulk PBMCs, from CD4 and CD8 fractions, and from dextramer-positive and dextramer-negative fractions. The sample comes from a study of T cells after yellow fever vaccination (dated by TCRdb to 2018 to 2020). In the study overall: The SMART-Seq v4 Ultra Low Input RNA kit was used to prepare libraries from fractions with low cell numbers. Blood was collected at multiple timepoints before and after primary and secondary immunization, and bulk PBMC replicates and cell subsets were isolated. Two healthy male donors, one aged 18 to 30 and one aged 30 to 40 years, made up the cohort. To follow T-cell clones before and after primary and booster YFV17D yellow fever vaccination, bulk TCR alpha and beta repertoires were sequenced over time. Broader findings and caveats from the paper: The secondary T-cell response was weaker than the primary response but faster, peaking on day 5 instead of day 15. After the booster, most clones that had expanded after primary vaccination were detected again (around 96% of CD4 and around nine tenths of CD8), suggesting broad maintenance of memory. Only a couple of donors were included in the study, so the extent to which the findings can be generalized is limited. Computational filtering was required because FACS-sorted repertoires could contain abundant contaminating clonotypes from the bulk population. A small fraction of clonotypes appeared in both the CD4 and CD8 compartments, likely as a result of convergent recombination.

V is reduced by 4 bases and J by 1 base, leaving a spacing of 16 bases between them. Inclusive of the bounding cysteine and phenylalanine, the CDR3 is 16 residues long. Kept here is only the CDR3 DNA, which spans 48 bases and is read in frame from base 1. CDR1 and CDR2, looked up from the germline V gene (reference sequence), are WNHNN and SYGVQD. TCR cDNA was synthesized by 5'RACE template switching, which introduced a universal primer site and unique molecular identifiers. Priming for cDNA synthesis came from both the TCR alpha and TCR beta constant segments. Two PCR steps were used to amplify libraries, with sample barcodes and sequencing adapters being added in the second step. Sequencing of the libraries was done on either Illumina HiSeq 2500 (2x100 bp) or NovaSeq (2x150 bp). On the study's bioinformatics: Reads were demultiplexed and collapsed into UMI consensus sequences with MIGEC, and V(D)J alignment was performed with MiXCR. Using edgeR on replicate PBMC samples, clonotypes were called vaccine-responding if FDR was below 0.01 and the log2 fold change was above 5 up to day 15. Each bulk clonotype was labeled CD4 or CD8 based on which sequenced repertoire, CD4 or CD8, contained the clonotype at higher abundance. TCRdb ran its own pipeline on the public reads, namely fastp trimming at Q25 and MiXCR clone calling, and kept in-frame beta chains. Rows are combined by CDR3 protein, so each entry shows the most common genes and DNA. These V and J calls originate from TCRdb's pipeline instead of the authors' own analysis. Present in this sample are 150,000 to 200,000 distinct CDR3 sequences, approximately 6.7% of which were seen just once. Together, the top ten hold over 2% of the sample.

The input for sequencing was CD4+ T cells sorted from PBMCs, taken 5 to 6 days after the first yellow fever vaccination. Recombination connected TRBV10-1 to TRBJ1-1; 6 matching bases give a weak D call of TRBD1. The receptor comes from a man younger than 30 who received the YFV17D yellow fever vaccine. The CDR3 in this case is CASSAHVAGANTEAFF. The sequenced DNA is TGCGCCAGCAGTGCCCACGTGGCAGGGGCGAACACTGAAGCTTTCTTT.